These 12 T cell receptor beta chains were all obtained from the same sample, sequenced in a study of blood T cells in healthy people across ages. A second about 7 to 11 cycle PCR used barcoded and J-beta primers. TCRdb re-called the 5' RACE reads with MiXCR, one entry per CDR3 protein. Of about a million distinct CDR3 sequences detected, 30% to 40% appear once; the ten largest clones hold 13%. Sequencing input: blood. Receptor source: a man in his late teens or twenties in good health.

This clonotype has a handful of counts. Since a much larger clone is just one base distant, this may be a read error. V gene TRBV20-1 combines with J gene TRBJ2-1; perhaps TRBD2 as D (6 bases). The better agreement between TRBJ2-7 and the DNA end casts doubt on the J call. Germline V gene sequence: CDR1 DFQATT, CDR2 SNEGSKA (reference sequence). This CDR3 comprises 14 residues. The CDR3 region is CSALRTISGNEQYF. The CDR3 coding sequence is TGCAGTGCTCTCAGGACTATCTCGGGCAATGAGCAGTACTTC.

This clonotype was counted only a few times. The chain carries TRBV4-3 and TRBJ1-1; D is possibly TRBD1 (5 bases). V was shortened by 1 base and J by 5 bases, with 11 bases between the two germline ends. The CDR3 has 14 residues. The germline V gene has CDR1 LGHNA and CDR2 YSLEER. CDR3 coding DNA: TGCGCCAGCAGCCAAGTAGGGGTCGGGACTGAAGCTTTCTTT. This sequence encodes CASSQVGVGTEAFF.

As to this clonotype: This clone may be a read error of a much larger clone one base away. The chain uses TRBV7-9 and TRBJ2-7, with TRBD2 matching 12 bases. Germline V gene data show CDR1 as SEHNR and CDR2 as FQNEAQ (reference sequence). The J segment lost 7 bases and the V segment lost 2 bases, leaving 9 bases of the junction unmatched. The CDR3 extends over 16 amino acids. The CDR3, as DNA: TGTGCCAGCAGCTTACTAGCGGGGGGGCTAGTAAATGAGCAGTACTTC. It encodes CASSLLAGGLVNEQYF.

The rearrangement links TRBV12-3 or TRBV12-4 to TRBJ1-1, with D hard to call. The CDR3 spans 14 residues. Trimming left V 6 bases short and J 1 base short, with 12 bases between. The DNA of the CDR3 is TGTGCCAGCAGCCCCGAGGACTCGAACACTGAAGCTTTCTTT. Protein product: CASSPEDSNTEAFF.

CDR3 DNA sequence: TGTGCCAGCAGGTATCCAGGAACTGAAGCTTTCTTT. Translating gives CASRYPGTEAFF. The chain couples TRBV6-5 to TRBJ1-1; no clear D. Germline CDR1 is MNHEY and CDR2 is SVGAGI. Trimming pared 6 bases from V and 5 bases from J, leaving 10 bases between. This CDR3 has 12 amino acids.

This clonotype was observed a few times. This rearrangement joins TRBV10-3 to TRBJ1-1; 10 nucleotides match TRBD1. Germline CDR1 and CDR2: ENHRY and SYGVKD. V was clipped by 5 bases and J by 5 bases; unmatched bases: 5. CDR3 length: 14 residues. As DNA, the CDR3 is TGTGCCATCAGTTGGGACAGGGGAGGTACTGAAGCTTTCTTT. It specifies CAISWDRGGTEAFF.

In its sample, this clonotype was seen a few times. The chain links TRBV5-1 to TRBJ2-2; possible D gene TRBD1, 5 bases. V was clipped by 3 bases and J by 0 bases, with 12 bases between them. The CDR3 has 16 amino acids. Looked up from germline, CDR1 is SGHRS and CDR2 is YFSETQ. DNA of the CDR3: TGCGCCAGCAGCTACCAGACAGTCGCGAACACCGGGGAGCTGTTTTTT. Protein: CASSYQTVANTGELFF.

The chain is built from TRBV19 and TRBJ2-3; no firm D call. V shed 1 base and J shed 1 base, with 9 bases lying between them. The CDR3 loop spans 15 amino acids. Germline lookup yields CDR1 LNHDA and CDR2 SQIVND (reference sequence). This chain's CDR3 is CASSIVATGTDTQYF. As DNA, the CDR3 is TGTGCCAGTAGTATAGTGGCCACTGGCACAGATACGCAGTATTTT.

This CDR3 reads CSAADKSYTF. For the CDR3, the DNA is TGCAGTGCTGCGGACAAATCCTACACCTTC. V is TRBV20-1 and J is TRBJ1-2, with D tentatively TRBD1 (5 bases). In germline, CDR1 is DFQATT, CDR2 SNEGSKA (reference sequence). The CDR3 sequence is 10 residues long. Trimming removed 5 bases from V and 10 bases from J, with 11 bases in between.

In this sample, this clonotype turned up a few times. V is TRBV28 and J is TRBJ1-1, with TRBD1 as a possible D gene (5 bases). From germline, CDR1 is MDHEN and CDR2 SYDVKM. The CDR3 consists of 14 residues. V was trimmed by 7 bases and J by 6 bases, leaving 18 bases between them. Here the CDR3 reads CASNLAGSDPEAFF. DNA for the CDR3: TGTGCCAGCAATTTGGCAGGGTCCGACCCTGAAGCTTTCTTT. Together with reference TRBV28 and TRBJ1-1, the CDR3 gives the full variable domain: DVKVTQSSRYLVKRTGEKVFLECVQDMDHENMFWYRQDPGLGLRLIYFSYDVKMKEKGDIPEGYSVSREKKERFSLILESASTNQTSMYLCASNLAGSDPEAFFGQGTRLTVV.

V gene TRBV3-1 combines with J gene TRBJ1-2; D gene uncertain. Germline CDR1 reads LGHDT; CDR2 reads YNNKEL (reference sequence). This CDR3 comprises 14 residues. The ends were cut back, 7 bases at V and 6 bases at J, with 18 bases in the middle. The CDR3 nucleotides read TGTGCCAGCACAACCCTCCTGGGGAGGGATGGCTACACCTTC. Its translation: CASTTLLGRDGYTF. The variable domain in full, with the rest retrieved from reference TRBV3-1 and TRBJ1-2, is DTAVSQTPKYLVTQMGNDKSIKCEQNLGHDTMYWYKQDSKKFLKIMFSYNNKELIINETVPNRFSPKSPDKAHLNLHINSLELGDSAVYFCASTTLLGRDGYTFGSGTRLTVV.

This clonotype occurred a few times. V gene TRBV4-2 combines with J gene TRBJ1-2, with 8 bases lining up with TRBD1. Unmatched junction bases numbered 10, after V lost 3 bases and J lost 4 bases. There are 16 residues in the CDR3. Germline-derived CDR1 and CDR2 are LGHNA and YNFKEQ. DNA of the CDR3: TGTGCCAGCAGCCATGCCCCTACCGGGACAGGCTATGGCTACACCTTC. It codes for CASSHAPTGTGYGYTF.